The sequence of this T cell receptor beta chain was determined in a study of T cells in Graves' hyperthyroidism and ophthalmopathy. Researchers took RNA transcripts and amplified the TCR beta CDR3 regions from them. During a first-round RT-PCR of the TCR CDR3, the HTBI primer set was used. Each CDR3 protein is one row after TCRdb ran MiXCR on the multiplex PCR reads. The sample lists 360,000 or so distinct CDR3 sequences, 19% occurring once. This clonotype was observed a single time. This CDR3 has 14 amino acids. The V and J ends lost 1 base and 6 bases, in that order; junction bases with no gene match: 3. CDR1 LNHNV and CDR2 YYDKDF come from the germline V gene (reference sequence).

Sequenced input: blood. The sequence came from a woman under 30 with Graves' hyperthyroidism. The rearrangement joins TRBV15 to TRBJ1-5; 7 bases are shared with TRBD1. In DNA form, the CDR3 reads TGTGCCACCAGCAGAGGACAGGGTGTTCAGCCCCAGCATTTT. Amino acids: CATSRGQGVQPQHF.